The entry below gives a single T cell receptor (beta chain) sequence along with its context. Its target is unknown. This entry comes from a study of T cell responses to AZD1222 COVID-19 vaccine. Study at large: The analysis combined second doses at about 4 or about 12 weeks. Findings and caveats of the study: It was only a handful of AZD1222 recipients who were seropositive at baseline. After two AZD1222 doses, spike-specific TCR breadth and depth rose versus day 0. Among spike-specific TCRs, nearly half reportedly target unmutated variant regions.

Trimming at V came to 6 bases and at J to 5 bases, leaving 10 bases not matched to a gene. CDR3 size: 14 residues. Germline V gene lookup returns CDR1 ENHRY and CDR2 SYGVKD. Using immunoSEQ multiplex PCR, the repertoire was profiled, and TCRdb retains in-frame clones only, with some absent. The table has some 130,000 clones, approximately 88% seen once. This receptor was obtained from an adult in good health. The sequenced sample was peripheral blood, obtained on day 0 of AZD1222 vaccination. The J gene is TRBJ2-7, the V gene TRBV10-3; 7 nucleotides agree with TRBD1. CDR3 sequence: CAIRIQGFPHEQYF. The DNA for the CDR3 is TGTGCCATCAGGATACAGGGGTTTCCCCACGAGCAGTACTTC.